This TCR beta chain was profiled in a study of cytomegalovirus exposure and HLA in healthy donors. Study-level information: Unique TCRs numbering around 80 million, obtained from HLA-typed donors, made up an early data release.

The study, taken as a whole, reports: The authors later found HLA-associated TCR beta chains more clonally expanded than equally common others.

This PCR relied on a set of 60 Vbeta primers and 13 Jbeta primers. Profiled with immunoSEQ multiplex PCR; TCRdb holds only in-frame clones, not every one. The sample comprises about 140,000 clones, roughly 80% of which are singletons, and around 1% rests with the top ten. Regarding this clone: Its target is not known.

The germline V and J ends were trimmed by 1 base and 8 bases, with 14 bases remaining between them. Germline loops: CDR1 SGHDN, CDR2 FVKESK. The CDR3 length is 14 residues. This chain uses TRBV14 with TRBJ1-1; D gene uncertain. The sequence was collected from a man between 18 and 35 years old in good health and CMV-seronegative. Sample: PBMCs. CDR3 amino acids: CASSQATALGEAFF. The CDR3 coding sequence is TGTGCCAGCAGCCAAGCAACCGCCCTCGGGGAAGCTTTCTTT.